This T cell receptor beta chain was documented in a study of identical twins. Every sampled donor was Caucasian and healthy. The CDR3 length is 15 residues. The trim removed 2 bases at V and 4 bases at J, leaving 6 bases unmatched. CDR1 MGHDK and CDR2 SYGVNS come from the germline V gene. Study-wide findings and caveats: The same donors were not followed; conclusions instead depended on cross-sectional statistical analysis. Cord blood beta clonotypes present at high abundance carried fewer insertions; no such pattern appeared in memory repertoires.

This clonotype was counted between two and nine times. The antigen remains unidentified. cDNA molecules carried unique molecular identifiers, and template switching added a universal primer site. One entry per CDR3 protein, called by TCRdb with MiXCR from the 5' RACE reads. The sample gives 1.5 million or so distinct CDR3 sequences, 25% to 35% of which show up once; 0.25% to 0.3% is in the top ten. This receptor was obtained from a newborn girl in good health. Sequencing was performed on cord blood. The rearrangement joins TRBV25-1 to TRBJ2-7; 9 bases match TRBD2. CDR3 region: CASSERGRGSYEQYF. Written as DNA, the CDR3 is TGTGCCAGCAGTGAACGCGGGAGGGGATCGTACGAGCAGTACTTC.